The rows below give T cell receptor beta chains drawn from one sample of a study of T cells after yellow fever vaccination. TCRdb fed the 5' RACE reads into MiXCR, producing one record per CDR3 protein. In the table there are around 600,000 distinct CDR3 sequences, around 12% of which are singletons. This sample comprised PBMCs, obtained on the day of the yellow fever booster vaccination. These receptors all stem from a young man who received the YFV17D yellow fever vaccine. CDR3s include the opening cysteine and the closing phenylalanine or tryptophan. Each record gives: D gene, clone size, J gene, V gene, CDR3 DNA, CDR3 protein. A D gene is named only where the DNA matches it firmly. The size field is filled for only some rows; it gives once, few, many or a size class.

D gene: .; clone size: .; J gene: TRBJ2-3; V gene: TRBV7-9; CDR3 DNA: TGTGCCAGCAGCTCTCCGGGGTGGAGCACAGATACGCAGTATTTT; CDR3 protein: CASSSPGWSTDTQYF
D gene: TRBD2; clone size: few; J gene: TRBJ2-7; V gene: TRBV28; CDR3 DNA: TGTGCCAGCAGGGGATCGGGCGGGAGTGCCTCCTACGAGCAGTACTTC; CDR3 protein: CASRGSGGSASYEQYF
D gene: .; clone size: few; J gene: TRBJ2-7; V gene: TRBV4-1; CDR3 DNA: TGCGCCAGCAGCCAGGAGGAGAGGGCTCGGGAGCAGTACTTC; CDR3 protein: CASSQEERAREQYF
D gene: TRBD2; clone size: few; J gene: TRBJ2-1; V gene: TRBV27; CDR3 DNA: TGTGCCAGCAGTTTATGGGGGGAGGGCGAGCAGTTCTTC; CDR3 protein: CASSLWGEGEQFF
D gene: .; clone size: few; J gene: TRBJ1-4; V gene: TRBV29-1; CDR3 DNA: TGCAGCGTTGTGGGCGGACATAATGAAAAACTGTTTTTT; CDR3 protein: CSVVGGHNEKLFF
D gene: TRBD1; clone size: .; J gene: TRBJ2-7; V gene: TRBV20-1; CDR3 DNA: TGCAGTGCTGTCTCCGGGACAGCCACCTACGAGCAGTACTTC; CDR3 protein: CSAVSGTATYEQYF
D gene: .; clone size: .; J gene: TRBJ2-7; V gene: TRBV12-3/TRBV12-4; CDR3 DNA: TGTGCCAGCAGCCGTTTGGGGGGGCAGTACTTC; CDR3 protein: CASSRLGGQYF
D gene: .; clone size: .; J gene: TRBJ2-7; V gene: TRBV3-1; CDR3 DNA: TGTGCCAGCAGCCAAGAGTCTTTTGGCGAGCAGTACTTC; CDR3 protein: CASSQESFGEQYF
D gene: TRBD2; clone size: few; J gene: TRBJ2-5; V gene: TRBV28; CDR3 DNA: TGTGCCAGCAGTTTAAGCGCGGGAGGGTCCGGAGAGACCCAGTACTTC; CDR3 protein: CASSLSAGGSGETQYF
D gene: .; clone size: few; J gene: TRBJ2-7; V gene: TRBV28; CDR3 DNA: TGTGCCAGCTACAACCCGCGTGCCTTCTCCTACGAGCAGTACTTC; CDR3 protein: CASYNPRAFSYEQYF
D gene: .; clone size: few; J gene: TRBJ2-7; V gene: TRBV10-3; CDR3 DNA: TGTGCCATCAGTGTAGGAGGGGTCTACGAGCAGTACTTC; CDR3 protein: CAISVGGVYEQYF
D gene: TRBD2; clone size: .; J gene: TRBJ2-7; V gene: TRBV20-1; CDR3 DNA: TGCAGTGCTCCCAGCAGACTAGCTCACGAGCAGTACTTC; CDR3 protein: CSAPSRLAHEQYF
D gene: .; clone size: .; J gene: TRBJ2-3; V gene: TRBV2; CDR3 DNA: TGTGCCAGCAGTGAAATTGGGTTACCGCCCACAGATACGCAGTATTTT; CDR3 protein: CASSEIGLPPTDTQYF
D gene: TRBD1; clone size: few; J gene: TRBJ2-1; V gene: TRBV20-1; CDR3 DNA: TGCAGTGCAGGTGGGACAGGGGGCTTGAATGAGCAGTTCTTC; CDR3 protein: CSAGGTGGLNEQFF
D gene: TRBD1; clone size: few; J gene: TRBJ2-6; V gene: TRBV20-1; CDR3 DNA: TGCAGTGCTAGAGATCCAAAGACAGGGGAGGCCAACGTCCTGACTTTC; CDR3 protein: CSARDPKTGEANVLTF
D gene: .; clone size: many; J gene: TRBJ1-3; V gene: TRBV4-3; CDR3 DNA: TGCGCCAGCAGCCGCGGGACTGCCGGCTCTGGAAACACCATATATTTT; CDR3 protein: CASSRGTAGSGNTIYF
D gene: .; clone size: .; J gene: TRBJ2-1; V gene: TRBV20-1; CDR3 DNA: TGCAGGGCAAGTGGGGGACCCTCTCGGAACAATGAGCAGTTCTTC; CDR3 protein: CRASGGPSRNNEQFF
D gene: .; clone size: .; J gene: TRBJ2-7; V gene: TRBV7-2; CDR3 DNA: TGTGCCAGCAGCTTAGCGGGACTGATCAACTACGAGCAGTACTTC; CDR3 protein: CASSLAGLINYEQYF
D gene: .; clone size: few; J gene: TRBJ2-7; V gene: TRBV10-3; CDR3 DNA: TGTGCCATCAGTGAGTTGCAGGGACCCTACGAGCAGTACTTC; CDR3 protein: CAISELQGPYEQYF
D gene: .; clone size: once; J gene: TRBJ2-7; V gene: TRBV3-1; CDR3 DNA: TGTGCCAGCAGCCACCTCTTAACCGAGCAGTACTTC; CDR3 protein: CASSHLLTEQYF
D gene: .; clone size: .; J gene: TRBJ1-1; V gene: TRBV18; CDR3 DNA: TGTGCCAGCTCTACAGGGTTAACTGAAGCTTTCTTT; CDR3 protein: CASSTGLTEAFF
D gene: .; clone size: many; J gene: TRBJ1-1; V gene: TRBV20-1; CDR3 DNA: TGCAGTGCTAGAGACCGGACTGAAGCTTTCTTT; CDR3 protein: CSARDRTEAFF
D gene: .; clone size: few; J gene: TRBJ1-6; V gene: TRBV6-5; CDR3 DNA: TGTGCCAGCAGGGTTCTCGGGAGGGGAGGTTCACCCCTCCACTTT; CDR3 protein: CASRVLGRGGSPLHF
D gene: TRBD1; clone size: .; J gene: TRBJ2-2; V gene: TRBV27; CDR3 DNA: TGTGCCAGCAGTCTCGGGACAGTAGGGACCGGGGAGCTGTTTTTT; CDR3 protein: CASSLGTVGTGELFF
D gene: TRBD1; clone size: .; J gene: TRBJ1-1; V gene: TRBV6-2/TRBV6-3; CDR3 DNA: TGTGCCAGCAGTTACTCGGGGGGGACAGGGCGGAACACTGAAGCTTTCTTT; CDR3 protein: CASSYSGGTGRNTEAFF
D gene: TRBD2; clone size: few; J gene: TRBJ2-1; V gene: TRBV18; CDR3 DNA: TGTGCCAGCTCACCACCGAGGGCTAGCGGTAACAATGAGCAGTTCTTC; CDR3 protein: CASSPPRASGNNEQFF
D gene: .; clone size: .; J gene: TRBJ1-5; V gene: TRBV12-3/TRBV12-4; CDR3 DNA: TGTGCCAGCAGTCAAAACCTTGGGCCCCAGCATTTT; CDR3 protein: CASSQNLGPQHF
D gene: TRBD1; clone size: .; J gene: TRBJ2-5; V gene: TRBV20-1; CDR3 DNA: TGCAGTGCAACGGGACAGGGGGTCGAGACCCAGTACTTC; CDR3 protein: CSATGQGVETQYF
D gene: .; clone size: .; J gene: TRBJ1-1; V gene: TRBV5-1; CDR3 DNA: TGCGCCAGCAGCGCCCAAGGGGTCACTGAAGCTTTCTTT; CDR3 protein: CASSAQGVTEAFF
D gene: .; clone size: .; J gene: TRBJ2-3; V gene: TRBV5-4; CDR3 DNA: TGTGCCAGCAGCTTGCCCACTCCGGGGGCAGATACGCAGTATTTT; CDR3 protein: CASSLPTPGADTQYF
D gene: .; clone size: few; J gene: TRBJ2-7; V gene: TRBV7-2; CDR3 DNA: TGTGCCAGCAGCTCTCCAAGCTCCTACGAGCAGTACTTC; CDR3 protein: CASSSPSSYEQYF
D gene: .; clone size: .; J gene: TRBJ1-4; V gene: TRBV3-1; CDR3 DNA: TGTGCCAGCAGCCGGGGCCCCGAATATGAAAAACTGTTTTTT; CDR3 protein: CASSRGPEYEKLFF
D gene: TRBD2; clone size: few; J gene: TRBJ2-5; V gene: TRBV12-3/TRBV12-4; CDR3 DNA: TGTGCCAGCAGTTGGGGAGGGCAAGAGACCCAGTACTTC; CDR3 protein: CASSWGGQETQYF
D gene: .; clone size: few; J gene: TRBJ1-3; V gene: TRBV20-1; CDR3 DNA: TGCAGTGCTAGCGGGGTATTGACTGGAAACACCATATATTTT; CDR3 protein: CSASGVLTGNTIYF
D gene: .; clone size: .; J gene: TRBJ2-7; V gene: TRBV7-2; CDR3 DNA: TGTGCCAGCAGCTCCTATCTCCACGAGCAGTACTTC; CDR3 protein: CASSSYLHEQYF
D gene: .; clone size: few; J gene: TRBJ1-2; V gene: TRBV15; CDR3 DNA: TGTGCCACCAGCAGAGGAATAGGCTATGGCTACACCTTC; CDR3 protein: CATSRGIGYGYTF
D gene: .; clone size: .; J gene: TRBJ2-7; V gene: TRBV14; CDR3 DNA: TGTGCCAGCAGCCAAGGGGTCTGGGGCTACGAGCAGTACTTC; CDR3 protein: CASSQGVWGYEQYF
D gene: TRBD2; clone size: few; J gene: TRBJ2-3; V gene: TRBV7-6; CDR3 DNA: TGTGCCAGCAGCTTAAGGGCTAGCGGGAGGACGAGCACAGATACGCAGTATTTT; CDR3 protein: CASSLRASGRTSTDTQYF
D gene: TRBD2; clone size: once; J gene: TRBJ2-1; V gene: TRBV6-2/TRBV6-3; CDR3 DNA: TGTGCCAGCAGTCATTCGACTGGGGCGGGAGCCTTGAATGAGCAGTTCTTC; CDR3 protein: CASSHSTGAGALNEQFF
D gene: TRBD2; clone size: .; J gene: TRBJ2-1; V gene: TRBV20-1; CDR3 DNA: TGCAGTGCCCCGGTGGGGGCGGGAGGGTACGGTAATGAGCAGTTCTTC; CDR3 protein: CSAPVGAGGYGNEQFF
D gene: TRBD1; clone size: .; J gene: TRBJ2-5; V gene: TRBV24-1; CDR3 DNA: TGTGCCACCGCCGGGACAGGGCGCCAAGAGACCCAGTACTTC; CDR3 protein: CATAGTGRQETQYF
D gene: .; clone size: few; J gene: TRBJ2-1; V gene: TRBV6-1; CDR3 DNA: TGTGCCAGCAGGGTTGCCGGGTCCTACAATGAGCAGTTCTTC; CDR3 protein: CASRVAGSYNEQFF
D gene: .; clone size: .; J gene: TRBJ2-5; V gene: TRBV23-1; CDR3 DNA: TGCGCCAGCAGTCAATCCGTGTTCGGACTCCAAGAGACCCAGTACTTC; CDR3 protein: CASSQSVFGLQETQYF
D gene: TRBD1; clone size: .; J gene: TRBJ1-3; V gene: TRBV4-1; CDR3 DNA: TGCGCCAGCAGCCAAGATCAGGGGGCGATTGGAAACACCATATATTTT; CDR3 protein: CASSQDQGAIGNTIYF
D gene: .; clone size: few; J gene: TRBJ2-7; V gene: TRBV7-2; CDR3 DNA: TGTGCCAGCAGCTTATGGGGAAACGAGCAGTACTTC; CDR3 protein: CASSLWGNEQYF
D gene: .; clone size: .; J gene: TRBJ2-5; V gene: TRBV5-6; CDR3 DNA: TGTGCCAGCAGCTTGCGCGCCAGAGAAGAGACCCAGTACTTC; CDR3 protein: CASSLRAREETQYF
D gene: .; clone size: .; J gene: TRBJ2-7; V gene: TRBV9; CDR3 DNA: TGTGCCGTAGAGAAGAGGGGGGGTGCCCCCTACGAGCAGTACTTC; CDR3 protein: CAVEKRGGAPYEQYF
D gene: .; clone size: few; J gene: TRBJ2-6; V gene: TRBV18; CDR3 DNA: TGTGCCAGCTCACACGTCTCAGTCAGGGCTGCTGGGGCCAACGTCCTGACTTTC; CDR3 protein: CASSHVSVRAAGANVLTF
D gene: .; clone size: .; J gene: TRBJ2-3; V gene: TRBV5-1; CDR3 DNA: TGCGCCAGCAGCTTCCAGGTCACAGATACGCAGTATTTT; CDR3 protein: CASSFQVTDTQYF
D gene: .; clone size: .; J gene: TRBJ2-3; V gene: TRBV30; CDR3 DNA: TGTGCCTGGGCCGGAGGGAGCGTAGATACGCAGTATTTT; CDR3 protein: CAWAGGSVDTQYF
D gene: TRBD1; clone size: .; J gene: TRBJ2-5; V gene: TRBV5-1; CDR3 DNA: TGCGCCAGCAGCTTGGCCGGGACAGGGGCGGGAGAGACCCAGTACTTC; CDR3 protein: CASSLAGTGAGETQYF
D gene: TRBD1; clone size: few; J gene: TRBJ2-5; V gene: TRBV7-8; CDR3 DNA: TGTGCCAGCAGCTTAGTAGAACAGGGGGCTTATGAGACCCAGTACTTC; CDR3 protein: CASSLVEQGAYETQYF
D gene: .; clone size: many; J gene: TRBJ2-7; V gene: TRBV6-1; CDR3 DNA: TGTGCCACTAGACCTTCTAAGCCCCCCTACGAGCAGTACTTC; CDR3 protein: CATRPSKPPYEQYF
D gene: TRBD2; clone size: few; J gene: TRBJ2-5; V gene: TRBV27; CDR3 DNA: TGTGCCAGCAGTTTATGGGCTAGCGGGAGCTTCCAAGAGACCCAGTACTTC; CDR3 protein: CASSLWASGSFQETQYF